The TCR beta chain under discussion was sequenced for a study of early T cells in non-severe SARS-CoV-2 infection. Germline assignment: CDR1 SGHVS and CDR2 FQNEAQ. V lost 1 base and J lost 0, with 22 bases in between. The CDR3 sequence is 20 residues long. Unique molecular identifier tags were affixed to discrete cDNA molecules. TCRdb called the 5' RACE reads again in MiXCR, with one record for every CDR3 protein. In the table there are roughly 51,000 distinct CDR3 sequences, around 8% of which are singletons. The chain couples TRBV7-8 to TRBJ2-1; a weak D match, TRBD2 (7 bases). This TCR was recovered from an adult who was a healthcare worker with PCR-confirmed SARS-CoV-2 infection or an uninfected control (not recorded which). The sample here was whole blood, taken at baseline. The chain's CDR3 is CASSLVIRLAGASSYNEQFF. CDR3 nucleotides: TGTGCCAGCAGCTTAGTAATTAGACTTGCGGGGGCGAGCTCCTACAATGAGCAGTTCTTC.